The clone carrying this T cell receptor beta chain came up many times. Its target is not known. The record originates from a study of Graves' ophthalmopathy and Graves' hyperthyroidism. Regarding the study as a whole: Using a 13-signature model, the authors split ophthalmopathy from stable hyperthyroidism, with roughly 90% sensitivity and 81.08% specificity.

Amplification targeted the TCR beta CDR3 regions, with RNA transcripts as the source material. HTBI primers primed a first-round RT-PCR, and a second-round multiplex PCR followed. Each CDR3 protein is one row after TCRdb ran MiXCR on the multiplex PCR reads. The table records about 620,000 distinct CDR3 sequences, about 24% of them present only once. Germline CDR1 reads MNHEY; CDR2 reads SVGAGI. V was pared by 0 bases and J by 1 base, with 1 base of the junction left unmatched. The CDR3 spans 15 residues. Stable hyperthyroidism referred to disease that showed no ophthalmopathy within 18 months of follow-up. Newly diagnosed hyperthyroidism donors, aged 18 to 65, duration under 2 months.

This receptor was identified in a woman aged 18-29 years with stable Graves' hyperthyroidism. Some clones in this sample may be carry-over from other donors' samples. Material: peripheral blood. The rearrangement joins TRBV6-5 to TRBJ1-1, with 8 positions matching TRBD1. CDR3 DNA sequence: TGTGCCAGCAGTTACTCAGACAGGGGGAACACTGAAGCTTTCTTT. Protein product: CASSYSDRGNTEAFF.